A single sample is the source of the 15 T cell receptor beta chains below, sequenced in a study of cytomegalovirus exposure and HLA in healthy donors. Primers for the PCR totalled 60 Vbeta and 13 Jbeta. Generated by immunoSEQ multiplex PCR, the TCRdb table keeps only in-frame clones and is missing some. This table holds more than 150,000 clones, roughly 78% found once. Source material: PBMCs. The receptors were sampled from a boy aged 5-17 years in good health and CMV-seronegative.

The rearrangement links TRBV5-1 to TRBJ1-4; D call uncertain. Looked up from germline, CDR1 is SGHRS and CDR2 is YFSETQ. The CDR3 extends over 16 amino acids. The V and J ends lost 5 bases and 15 bases respectively, with 29 bases between them. CDR3 amino acids: CASRQSRRATPRRVFF. For the CDR3, the DNA is TGCGCCAGCAGGCAGTCCCGCCGGGCAACTCCGAGGCGGGTGTTTTTT.

The chain uses TRBV11-2 and TRBJ1-2; maybe TRBD1 (5 bases). The V gene's germline CDR1 is SGHAT and CDR2 FQNNGV. Trimming removed 1 base from V and 7 bases from J, with 13 bases in between. This CDR3 region has 14 residues. The chain's CDR3 is CASSLARVGRGYTF. The CDR3 coding sequence is TGTGCCAGCAGCTTAGCCAGGGTTGGCCGTGGCTACACCTTC. The whole variable domain, remainder taken from reference TRBV11-2 and TRBJ1-2, is EAGVAQSPRYKIIEKRQSVAFWCNPISGHATLYWYQQILGQGPKLLIQFQNNGVVDDSQLPKDRFSAERLKGVDSTLKIQPAKLEDSAVYLCASSLARVGRGYTFGSGTRLTVV.

This clone has only one observation. The chain couples TRBV9 to TRBJ2-7; D may be TRBD1 (7 bases). Trimming took 5 bases from V and 6 from J, leaving 9 bases between them. Germline V gives CDR1 SGDLS, CDR2 YYNGEE. The CDR3 is made up of 11 amino acids. CDR3 residues: CASSQGGEQYF. In DNA, the CDR3 is TGTGCCAGCAGTCAGGGGGGCGAGCAGTACTTC.

This chain uses TRBV9 with TRBJ1-2, with 7 nucleotides matching TRBD1. The V gene end was trimmed by 2 bases and the J gene end by 4 bases; junction bases not matched to a gene: 8. CDR1 and CDR2 from the germline V gene are SGDLS and YYNGEE. CDR3 length: 15 amino acids. CDR3 bases: TGTGCCAGCAGCGTTAACAGGGGTAATAGCTATGGCTACACCTTC. Its protein is CASSVNRGNSYGYTF.

The chain carries TRBV6-1 and TRBJ2-5; 7 bases are a match to TRBD1. CDR3 length: 14 amino acids. V gave up 4 bases and J gave up 4 bases; unmatched junction bases: 6. CDR1 MNHNS and CDR2 SASEGT come from the germline V gene. CDR3 sequence (DNA): TGTGCCAGCAGTGTGCCTGAGGGGGCAGAGACCCAGTACTTC. Its translation: CASSVPEGAETQYF.

This chain uses TRBV5-1 with TRBJ1-1; TRBD1 matches at 7 bases. Losses at the gene ends were 4 bases for V and 0 bases for J; bases not matched to a gene: 6. CDR3 size: 15 residues. CDR1 and CDR2 from the germline V gene are SGHRS and YFSETQ. Here the CDR3 reads CASSGATGLNTEAFF. CDR3 DNA sequence: TGCGCCAGCAGCGGGGCGACAGGGCTGAACACTGAAGCTTTCTTT.

This chain uses TRBV10-3 with TRBJ1-6; D ambiguous. The CDR3 loop spans 14 amino acids. CDR1 is ENHRY, CDR2 SYGVKD, per germline. Trimming removed 7 bases at V and 8 bases at J, with 15 bases between. Here the CDR3 DNA reads TGTGCCATCAATTCCAGGCTGGGCGATTCACCCCTCCACTTT. Protein: CAINSRLGDSPLHF.

CDR3 DNA: TGCGCCAGTACCCTAGGAGGGGTGGGGACTGAAGCTTTCTTT. Translating it yields CASTLGGVGTEAFF. The chain has TRBV4-1 and TRBJ1-1; possible D gene TRBD1, 5 bases. This CDR3 contains 14 residues. V was shortened by 9 bases and J by 5 bases, with 19 bases between the two germline ends. Germline lookup yields CDR1 MGHRA and CDR2 YSYEKL.

This chain links TRBV4-3 with TRBJ1-2, with 9 bases matching TRBD1. V lost 0 bases to trimming and J lost 6 bases; unmatched junction nucleotides: 8. Germline V CDR1 and CDR2: LGHNA, YSLEER. This CDR3 is built from 16 residues. CDR3 amino acids: CASSQDQADRGNGYTF. The CDR3 coding sequence is TGCGCCAGCAGCCAAGATCAAGCGGACAGGGGAAATGGCTACACCTTC.

As DNA, the CDR3 is TGTGCCATCAGTGAATGGCAGGGACTTTACGAGCAGTACTTC. It yields the protein CAISEWQGLYEQYF. The V call is TRBV10-3, the J call TRBJ2-7; TRBD2 is a possible D gene (6 bases). The V gene lost 3 bases and the J gene lost 4 bases, with 13 bases spanning the gap. Germline values: CDR1 ENHRY, CDR2 SYGVKD. The CDR3 is made up of 14 amino acids.

This clone appeared a single time. The chain couples TRBV18 to TRBJ2-3, with D unclear. Trimming shortened V by 0 bases and J by 2 bases, and 12 bases separated the two germline ends. Looked up from germline, CDR1 is KGHSH and CDR2 is LQKENI. CDR3 length: 16 amino acids. CDR3 loop: CASSPPVLVLTDTQYF. In DNA, the CDR3 is TGTGCCAGCTCACCACCGGTATTAGTTCTCACAGATACGCAGTATTTT.

The V gene is TRBV9, the J gene TRBJ1-1; 7 bases line up with TRBD1. Germline lookup yields CDR1 SGDLS and CDR2 YYNGEE. Trimming took 3 bases from V and 4 from J; bases not matched to a gene: 9. The CDR3 spans 15 residues. CDR3 amino acids: CASSGQTGLGTEAFF. Written as DNA, the CDR3 is TGTGCCAGCAGCGGGCAGACAGGGTTGGGCACTGAAGCTTTCTTT.

The V gene is TRBV5-1, the J gene TRBJ2-7, with TRBD2 as a possible D gene (5 bases). The V end was cut by 0 bases, the J end by 3 bases, with 13 bases between. This CDR3 region has 15 residues. In germline, CDR1 is SGHRS, CDR2 YFSETQ. The DNA for the CDR3 is TGCGCCAGCAGCTTGGAGTTGGAAGGGAGCTACGAGCAGTACTTC. Protein sequence: CASSLELEGSYEQYF.

The genes are TRBV11-2 and TRBJ2-1; TRBD2 might be the D (6 bases). Germline V gene sequence: CDR1 SGHAT, CDR2 FQNNGV. This CDR3 has 16 amino acids. The V and J ends lost 5 bases and 6 bases respectively, with 20 bases between them. CDR3 protein: CASSQRSREEANEQFF. The DNA for the CDR3 is TGTGCCAGCAGCCAAAGATCTAGGGAGGAGGCCAATGAGCAGTTCTTC.

This chain uses TRBV5-4 with TRBJ1-2; perhaps TRBD1 as D (5 bases). CDR1 is SGHNT, CDR2 YYREEE, per germline (reference sequence). Trimming took off 4 bases at V and 0 bases at J, with 13 bases between the two ends. The CDR3 covers 15 residues. The CDR3 DNA reads as TGTGCCAGCAGCGAGATCGACAGACCTAACTATGGCTACACCTTC. Protein product: CASSEIDRPNYGYTF.